This TCR beta chain emerged from a study of blood T cells in healthy people across ages. Notes on the study in general: Donor CMV status was unknown, possibly confounding expanded clonotype changes.

The second PCR ran about 6 to 12 cycles with a sample-barcoded 5' primer and J-beta primers. Using its own MiXCR run on the 5' RACE reads, TCRdb lists one record per CDR3 protein. The table shows around 800,000 distinct CDR3 sequences, with 35% to 60% occurring only once. The CDR3 is 15 amino acids. The V gene lost 2 bases and the J gene lost 6 bases, with 20 bases spanning the gap. Germline CDR1 DFQATT, CDR2 SNEGSKA (reference sequence). This clonotype came up a few times. The antigen remains undetermined. The chain recombines TRBV20-1 with TRBJ2-7; tentative D call: TRBD2 (5 bases). This clonotype originated in a man older than 75 in good health. Sequencing input: blood. CDR3 sequence (DNA): TGCAGTGCTAGACCCCCGGTGCTAGGTGGGAGCGAGCAGTACTTC. This gives the protein CSARPPVLGGSEQYF.